This entry lists 25 T cell receptor beta chains sequenced from one sample in a study of OX40 agonist ivuxolimab in advanced cancers. The data were produced by immunoSEQ multiplex PCR, yet TCRdb's version contains in-frame clones alone and is incomplete. The sample shows approximately 94,000 clones, about 90% of them seen only once. This material consisted of CD4+ or CD8+ T cells sorted from blood, taken in a trial of the OX40 agonist ivuxolimab. These TCRs come from an adult with an advanced solid tumor such as melanoma, head and neck, liver or kidney cancer.

The chain has TRBV6-4 and TRBJ2-7; D not certain. V lost 2 bases and J 5 bases, leaving 13 bases between the germline ends. CDR3 length: 14 residues. The germline V gene encodes CDR1 MRHNA and CDR2 SNTAGT. This chain's CDR3 is CASSDPRLQDEQYF. The CDR3 nucleotides read TGTGCCAGCAGTGACCCCAGGCTTCAGGACGAGCAGTACTTC.

The chain recombines TRBV10-3 with TRBJ2-5, with 7 bases lining up with TRBD2. The germline V gene encodes CDR1 ENHRY and CDR2 SYGVKD. V was pared by 3 bases and J by 5 bases, with 9 bases of the junction left unmatched. CDR3 length: 15 residues. The CDR3 sequence is CAISDLGGRRETQYF. In DNA form, the CDR3 reads TGTGCCATCAGTGATCTCGGCGGGAGAAGGGAGACCCAGTACTTC.

The chain has TRBV7-2 and TRBJ2-6; a weak D match, TRBD2 (5 bases). Germline lookup yields CDR1 SGHTA and CDR2 FQGNSA. Trimming removed 5 bases at V and 4 bases at J, with 12 bases between. The CDR3 has 15 residues. The CDR3 loop reads CASSQSTGGANVLTF. The CDR3 DNA reads as TGTGCCAGCAGCCAATCGACGGGAGGGGCCAACGTCCTGACTTTC.

The chain uses TRBV5-4 and TRBJ2-1, with TRBD2 as a possible D gene (6 bases). The CDR3 runs 14 residues. V lost 4 bases, J lost 5 bases, and 13 bases lay in between. Germline V lookup: CDR1 SGHNT, CDR2 YYREEE (reference sequence). The DNA for the CDR3 is TGTGCCAGCAGCGGATATCGGAGGGACAATGAGCAGTTCTTC. Translated: CASSGYRRDNEQFF.

V gene TRBV7-2 combines with J gene TRBJ2-7; 7 bases are a match to TRBD1. Germline V gene sequence: CDR1 SGHTA, CDR2 FQGNSA. This CDR3 has 15 amino acids. V gave up 5 bases and J gave up 5 bases; unmatched junction bases: 12. The CDR3 nucleotides read TGTGCCAGCAGCCCGGATAACAGGGGTATCGACGAGCAGTACTTC. Translated, it gives CASSPDNRGIDEQYF.

This chain links TRBV5-4 with TRBJ2-5; 9 bases match TRBD1. The V gene end was trimmed by 3 bases and the J gene end by 4 bases; junction bases not matched to a gene: 1. Germline V gene lookup returns CDR1 SGHNT and CDR2 YYREEE (reference sequence). The CDR3 contains 13 residues. The CDR3 region is CASSSTGGETQYF. CDR3 in DNA: TGTGCCAGCAGCTCGACAGGGGGAGAGACCCAGTACTTC.

This clone occurred a few times. This chain links TRBV7-8 with TRBJ2-7; the D is unclear. The CDR3 is made up of 14 amino acids. Per germline, CDR1 SGHVS and CDR2 FQNEAQ. Trimming took 4 bases from V and 4 from J, leaving 14 bases between them. The CDR3 nucleotides read TGTGCCAGCAGCTCATTCTCCCGTGGGTACGAGCAGTACTTC. It translates to CASSSFSRGYEQYF.

The chain carries TRBV27 and TRBJ1-1; 7 bases match TRBD1. The CDR3 length is 13 residues. Germline values: CDR1 MNHEY, CDR2 SMNVEV (reference sequence). J gave up 1 base and V 4 bases, and 0 bases lay outside the gene matches. CDR3 sequence (DNA): TGTGCCAGCAGTTGGGACAGGAACACTGAAGCTTTCTTT. The encoded protein is CASSWDRNTEAFF.

The gene calls are TRBV5-1 and TRBJ2-7; D possibly uses TRBD1 or TRBD2 (5 bases each). The CDR3 has 15 amino acids. V was pared by 5 bases and J by 0 bases, with 15 bases between. Germline V gene lookup returns CDR1 SGHRS and CDR2 YFSETQ. The CDR3 sequence is CASRGRDGPSYEQYF. The CDR3 DNA follows: TGCGCCAGCAGGGGAAGGGACGGACCCTCCTACGAGCAGTACTTC.

Written as DNA, the CDR3 is TGCAGCGTGGTACCTACAGGGGCTGTTGAGGCCAAAAACATTCAGTACTTC. It yields the protein CSVVPTGAVEAKNIQYF. The V and J genes are TRBV29-1 and TRBJ2-4; 7 bases are a match to TRBD1. In germline, CDR1 is SQVTM, CDR2 ANQGSEA. There are 17 residues in the CDR3. V shed 6 bases, J shed 1 base, and the junction held 15 bases outside the gene matches.

This sequence joins TRBV9 and TRBJ2-1; D uncertain. Per the germline V gene, CDR1 is SGDLS and CDR2 is YYNGEE. V was shortened by 1 base and J by 7 bases, with 15 bases between the two germline ends. The CDR3 is 15 residues long. The CDR3 loop reads CASSVPPRWENEQFF. CDR3 nucleotides: TGTGCCAGCAGCGTACCCCCCCGGTGGGAAAATGAGCAGTTCTTC.

V usage is TRBV5-1 and J usage is TRBJ2-3, with D unclear. Trimming shortened V by 4 bases and J by 3 bases, and 9 bases separated the two germline ends. This CDR3 has 13 residues. CDR1 is SGHRS and CDR2 is YFSETQ in the germline V gene. The CDR3 sequence: CASSRSGTDTQYF. DNA for the CDR3: TGCGCCAGCAGCAGGTCCGGGACAGATACGCAGTATTTT.

This clone has a single count. Here the CDR3 reads CASSSETGIFGYTF. The CDR3 DNA reads as TGTGCCAGCAGTTCCGAAACAGGGATTTTTGGCTACACCTTC. This chain joins TRBV28 and TRBJ1-2; D might be TRBD1 (6 bases). The germline V and J ends were trimmed by 4 bases and 7 bases, with 16 bases remaining between them. The germline V gene has CDR1 MDHEN and CDR2 SYDVKM. There are 14 residues in the CDR3.

This chain joins TRBV2 and TRBJ2-5; D might be TRBD2 (6 bases). The assigned J gene may be wrong: the sequence end matches TRBJ2-7 better. The CDR3 length is 15 residues. CDR1 and CDR2 (germline): SNHLY, FYNNEI. DNA for the CDR3: TGTGCCAGCAATGTCGCGGCGCGGGGTCCCTACGAGCAGTACTTC. Protein: CASNVAARGPYEQYF.

The genes are TRBV27 and TRBJ2-6; 12 bases fit TRBD2. This CDR3 comprises 17 residues. The V gene's germline CDR1 is MNHEY and CDR2 SMNVEV (reference sequence). J lost 2 bases, V lost 5 bases, and 4 bases had no gene match. CDR3 protein: CASSRLAGVTGANVLTF. The CDR3 nucleotides read TGTGCCAGCAGTCGACTAGCGGGAGTTACTGGGGCCAACGTCCTGACTTTC. The full variable domain, rest sourced from reference TRBV27 and TRBJ2-6, is EAQVTQNPRYLITVTGKKLTVTCSQNMNHEYMSWYRQDPGLGLRQIYYSMNVEVTDKGDVPEGYKVSRKEKRNFPLILESPSPNQTSLYFCASSRLAGVTGANVLTFGAGSRLTVL.

The genes are TRBV10-3 and TRBJ2-7; 10 bases map to TRBD2. V trimming: 6 bases; J trimming: 5 bases; junction bases outside the gene matches: 1. The CDR3 loop spans 12 amino acids. Per germline, CDR1 ENHRY and CDR2 SYGVKD. CDR3 nucleotides: TGTGCCATCAGCCTAGCGGGAGACGAGCAGTACTTC. It specifies CAISLAGDEQYF.

This chain uses TRBV2 with TRBJ2-7; 10 bases agree with TRBD2. CDR1 is SNHLY, CDR2 FYNNEI, per germline. The CDR3 totals 15 residues. V lost 2 bases and J lost 6; bases outside the gene matches: 7. The CDR3 bases are TGTGCCAGCAGTGAATTTTCTAGCGGGAGCTCCGAGCAGTACTTC. Its translation is CASSEFSSGSSEQYF. The full variable domain, its missing parts supplied by reference TRBV2 and TRBJ2-7, is EPEVTQTPSHQVTQMGQEVILRCVPISNHLYFYWYRQILGQKVEFLVSFYNNEISEKSEIFDDQFSVERPDGSNFTLKIRSTKLEDSAMYFCASSEFSSGSSEQYFGPGTRLTVT.

J is TRBJ1-4 and V is TRBV7-4, with D perhaps matching TRBD1 (6 bases). Germline-derived CDR1 and CDR2 are SGHVT and SQSDAQ. The germline V and J ends were trimmed by 3 bases and 8 bases, with 13 bases remaining between them. The CDR3 loop spans 14 amino acids. CDR3 sequence reads: CASSFTLQGEKLFF. DNA for the CDR3: TGTGCCAGCAGCTTCACCTTGCAGGGGGAAAAACTGTTTTTT. The whole variable domain, filled in from reference TRBV7-4 and TRBJ1-4, reads GAGVSQSPRYKVAKRGRDVALRCDSISGHVTLYWYRQTLGQGSEVLTYSQSDAQRDKSGRPSGRFSAERPERSVSTLKIQRTEQGDSAVYLCASSFTLQGEKLFFGSGTQLSVL.

The chain couples TRBV19 to TRBJ2-1; 7 bases are shared with TRBD2. The germline gives CDR1 LNHDA, CDR2 SQIVND (reference sequence). J was trimmed by 9 bases and V by 4 bases; bases with no gene match: 12. CDR3 length: 15 residues. CDR3 protein: CASSKGSRAGSEQFF. The CDR3 DNA is TGTGCCAGTAGTAAGGGATCTCGAGCGGGAAGTGAGCAGTTCTTC.

The rearrangement joins TRBV5-4 to TRBJ2-5; 7 bases are shared with TRBD2. The CDR3 is 15 residues long. Trimming cost V 3 bases and J 4 bases; bases outside gene matches: 9. Germline CDR1 is SGHNT and CDR2 is YYREEE (reference sequence). The chain's CDR3 is CASSSPSGRGETQYF. In DNA, the CDR3 is TGTGCCAGCAGCTCTCCTAGCGGTCGGGGAGAGACCCAGTACTTC.

The chain links TRBV7-2 to TRBJ2-3; tentative D call: TRBD1 (5 bases). V was cut by 1 base and J by 3 bases, with 11 bases left in between. Germline V gene data show CDR1 as SGHTA and CDR2 as FQGNSA. This CDR3 spans 15 amino acids. CDR3 sequence: CASSLVGVVTDTQYF. CDR3 bases: TGTGCCAGCAGCTTAGTAGGGGTGGTAACAGATACGCAGTATTTT.

This chain uses TRBV7-2 with TRBJ2-5; D perhaps matches TRBD2 (6 bases). The CDR3 loop spans 16 amino acids. Deletions cut 1 base from V and 0 bases from J, with 12 bases between. Germline V gene data show CDR1 as SGHTA and CDR2 as FQGNSA. DNA of the CDR3: TGTGCCAGCAGCTTAGATCCAGGGAGGTACCAAGAGACCCAGTACTTC. Translated, it gives CASSLDPGRYQETQYF.

The chain has TRBV19 and TRBJ2-2, with 7 bases fitting TRBD2. After removal of 7 bases from V and 3 bases from J, the junction contained 14 bases not matched to a gene. The CDR3 is made up of 17 amino acids. The germline V gene has CDR1 LNHDA and CDR2 SQIVND (reference sequence). CDR3 sequence (DNA): TGTGCCAGTACCGGAGCGGGGTTTGTAAGCCACACCGGGGAGCTGTTTTTT. Its translation: CASTGAGFVSHTGELFF.

This chain joins TRBV7-9 and TRBJ1-1; D is uncertain. Trimming took 1 base from V and 1 from J, leaving 4 bases between them. Germline CDR1 reads SEHNR; CDR2 reads FQNEAQ (reference sequence). The CDR3 sequence is 13 residues long. CDR3 bases: TGTGCCAGCAGCTTAGAGGAGAACACTGAAGCTTTCTTT. It specifies CASSLEENTEAFF.

V and J are TRBV5-1 and TRBJ2-7, with 11 positions matching TRBD2. With V trimmed by 1 base and J by 0 bases, 6 bases remained unmatched. The CDR3 runs 17 residues. Per the germline V gene, CDR1 is SGHRS and CDR2 is YFSETQ. The CDR3, as DNA: TGCGCCAGCAGCTTGTTGTATGGGACTAGCGGCTCCTACGAGCAGTACTTC. Amino acids: CASSLLYGTSGSYEQYF.